This TCR beta chain was sequenced during a study of Graves' ophthalmopathy and Graves' hyperthyroidism. About the study: Absence of ophthalmopathy within 18 months of follow-up defined stable hyperthyroidism.

Trimming removed 0 bases at V and 8 bases at J, with 23 bases between. CDR1 and CDR2 from the germline V gene are LGHNA and YSLEER. This CDR3 spans 19 amino acids. CDR3 regions of TCR beta were amplified from RNA transcripts. The library came from an HTBI-primed first-round RT-PCR and a second-round multiplex PCR. TCRdb analysed the multiplex PCR reads with MiXCR anew, one entry per CDR3 protein. The sample holds about 1.1 million distinct CDR3 sequences, about two fifths seen once. This clonotype appeared a few times. Input material: peripheral blood or thyroid tissue (not recorded which). The chain links TRBV4-3 to TRBJ1-6, with a possible D match to TRBD1 (5 bases). The TCR comes from an adult man with Graves' hyperthyroidism. The CDR3 nucleotides read TGCGCCAGCAGCCAAGAGCATTTGACAACAGGACTTAGCTATTCACCCCTCCACTTT. It encodes CASSQEHLTTGLSYSPLHF.